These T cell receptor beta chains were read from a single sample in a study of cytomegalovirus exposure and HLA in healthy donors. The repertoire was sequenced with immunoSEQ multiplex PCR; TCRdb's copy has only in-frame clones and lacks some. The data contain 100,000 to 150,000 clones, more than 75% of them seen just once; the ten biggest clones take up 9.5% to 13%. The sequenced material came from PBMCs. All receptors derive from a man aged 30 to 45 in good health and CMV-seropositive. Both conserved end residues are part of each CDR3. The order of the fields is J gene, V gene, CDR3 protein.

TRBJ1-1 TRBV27 CASSLEGQGRAEAFF
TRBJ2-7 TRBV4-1 CASSQVPGGSYEQYF
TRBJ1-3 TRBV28 CASSLGTTSGNTIYF
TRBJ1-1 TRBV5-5 CASSRRGSGNTEAFF
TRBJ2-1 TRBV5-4 CASSLESPAGDEQFF
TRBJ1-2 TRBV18 CASSPAGLNYGYTF
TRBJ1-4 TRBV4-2 CASSQGEHVEKLFF
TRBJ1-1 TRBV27 CASSFRGTGLTEAFF
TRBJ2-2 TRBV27 CASSPGTAATGELFF
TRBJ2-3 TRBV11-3 CASSLQGLDTQYF
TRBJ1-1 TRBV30 CAWSAKQTGNEAFF
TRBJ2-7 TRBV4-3 CASSQDSRGTGEQYF
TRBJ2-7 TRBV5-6 CASSFGTVSYEQYF
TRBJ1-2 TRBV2 CASRAGGRGYTF
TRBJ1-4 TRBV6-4 CASSDSSLSQGDNEKLFF
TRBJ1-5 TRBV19 CASSISFPAGGIRPQHF
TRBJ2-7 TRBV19 CATEGQTYEQYF
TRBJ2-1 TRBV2 CASSGVRSSPSHEQFF
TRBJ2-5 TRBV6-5 CASSYSRLARGQYF
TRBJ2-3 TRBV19 CASSITSGLTDTQYF
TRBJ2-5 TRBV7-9 CASIASGQETQYF
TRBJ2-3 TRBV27 CASSSRGDTQYF
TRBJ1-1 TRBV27 CASSEGGTEAFF
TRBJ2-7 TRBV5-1 CASSSMDRYSHEQYF
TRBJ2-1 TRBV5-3 CARSPGQPPEQFF
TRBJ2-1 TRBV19 CASSNEVGSYNEQFF
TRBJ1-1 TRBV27 CASSRQGANTEAFF
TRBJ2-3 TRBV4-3 CASSQDGGGADTQYF
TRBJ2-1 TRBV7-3 CASSSVGPYNEQFF
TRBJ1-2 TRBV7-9 CASSLGMRTGSYGYTF
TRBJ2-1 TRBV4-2 CASSQALAGGGQFF
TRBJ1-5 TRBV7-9 CASTIGVQGSNQPQHF
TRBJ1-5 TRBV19 CASEARQYSNQPQHF
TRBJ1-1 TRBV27 CASSPDRVRAFF
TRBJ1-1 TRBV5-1 CASSLRGGDMNTEAFF
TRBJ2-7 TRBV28 CASRPGASGSNEQYF
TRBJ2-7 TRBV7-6 CASSPQEWQATYEQYF
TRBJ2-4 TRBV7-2 CASSWGGSDDIQYF
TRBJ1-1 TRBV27 CASSQLQGRTEAFF
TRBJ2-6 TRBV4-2 CASSRVGGSSGANVLTF
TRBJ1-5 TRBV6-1 CACSLDRINQPQHF
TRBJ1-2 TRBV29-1 CSVEEGKGATYGYTF
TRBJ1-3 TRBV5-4 CASSLDKTGAGNTIYF
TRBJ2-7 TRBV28 CASSLGASGSRILSYEQYF
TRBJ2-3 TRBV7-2 CASSLSVTDTQYF